Listed here is a single TCR beta chain. The antigen it binds to is not known. No much larger clone is present one base from it, and per-base qualities are unavailable. The data were obtained in a study of blood T cell dynamics during melanoma immunotherapy (dated by TCRdb to the early 2020s). For the study in its entirety: The patients had metastatic melanoma and were given first-line pembrolizumab or nivolumab plus ipilimumab as standard of care in the United Kingdom. Consecutive patients formed a training cohort, and a further independent group of patients from the same centre was pooled into an external validation set. To find early correlates of response, the study profiled the peripheral T cell receptor repertoires of patients with metastatic melanoma both before and after one cycle of checkpoint inhibitor therapy.

This sample's time point label indicates: week 3, after first cycle of checkpoint inhibitor. Blood samples were collected before treatment (T0) and at week 3 (W3), after the first cycle of checkpoint blockade. Except for two patients with rapid clinical progression, response was assessed 12 weeks after the first infusion by RECIST 1.1; disease control meant complete response, partial response or stable disease. Patients were not eligible if they had prior systemic cancer treatment, concomitant immunosuppressant therapy or synchronous other active malignancies. Bulk PBMC and plasma cell-free DNA were both sequenced for TCR beta so that circulating cells and T cell turnover could be tracked. PBMC were isolated from blood with Lymphoprep and SepMate tubes, followed by red cell lysis. DNA from PBMC and sorted T cell subsets was extracted with QIAamp DNA Blood Mini kits. For every bulk PBMC sample, a fixed 350 ng of DNA was loaded. TCR beta CDR3 sequences were amplified from genomic DNA with the immunoSEQ TCRb Assay kit following manufacturer instructions. The KAPA Library Quantification Kit for Illumina platforms was used to quantify the pooled libraries by qPCR. Sequencing of the pooled libraries was done on an Illumina NextSeq 500, with clustering at roughly 0.55-1.2 pM. In the source study's methods: TCR data were analyzed using immunoSEQ ANALYZER and the R LymphoSeq package. A rearrangement efficiency score was calculated as productive divided by the sum of productive and non-productive CDR3 sequences. Clonality was assessed using the Gini coefficient and diversity using the Renyi index at alpha=1, with pairwise comparisons between timepoints within each patient. In LymphoSeq, clonal relatedness was computed with an edit distance of 3 and repertoire similarity was computed with the Bhattacharyya coefficient. To classify response, a linear discriminant analysis based on week-3 changes in clonality and diversity was built with the R MASS and caret packages. TCRdb mirrors the immuneACCESS table, restricted to in-frame sequences. Some clones are absent from its copies; in checked studies, under half trace to an unresolved V gene, and the reason for the others is unknown. V, J and clone size derive from that table, while D and trimming were established from the DNA sequence. This sample has fewer than 13,000 clones in its table, and 87% of those were observed once. The ten largest clones represent 6% to 8% of the sample.

Results and caveats for the whole study, not just this receptor: Whether the T cell clones driving repertoire changes were melanoma-specific or reflected general immune activation could not be determined in the study. A bifurcated reorganization of the PBMC repertoire at W3, with increased clonality or increased diversity, was observed in patients who later achieved disease control, unlike in progressors. The relatively small sample size was acknowledged as potentially limiting generalization of the results.

The germline V gene (reference sequence) yields LNHNV for CDR1 and YYDKDF for CDR2. From its cysteine to its phenylalanine, the CDR3 spans 19 amino acids. Kept here is only the CDR3 DNA, which spans 57 bases and is read in frame from base 1. Compared with germline, V lacks 3 bases and J lacks 0 bases; bases without a gene match: 10. The sequence is built from TRBV15 and TRBJ2-6; 8 junctional bases match TRBD1. The source is a human donor with melanoma. The starting material was blood, obtained from a patient treated with checkpoint blockade. The nucleotide sequence is given as TGTGCCACCAGCAGGGACCAGGGGGCCGTGAGCTCTGGGGCCAACGTCCTGACTTTC. The resulting protein is CATSRDQGAVSSGANVLTF.